This entry features one T cell receptor beta chain sequence. The junction and the germline gene differ at one end; a read error may be behind it. This same CDR3 is encoded by further DNA sequences in the sample. The sample belongs to a study of glioma-infiltrating T cells after dendritic cell vaccination. On the study more broadly: Treatment, given 2003 to 2012, was autologous tumor lysate-pulsed dendritic cell vaccination.

Indicated time point: after dendritic cell vaccination, including at tumor progression/relapse. The repertoire was sequenced with immunoSEQ multiplex PCR; TCRdb's copy has only in-frame clones and lacks some. The table records tens of thousands of clones, roughly 80% of them present only once. The CDR3 runs to 14 residues. Germline V gene sequence: CDR1 MGHRA, CDR2 YSYEKL. The genes are TRBV4-1 and TRBJ2-7; D is unclear. This clonotype originated in a human donor with glioblastoma. Sequenced material: blood, taken after dendritic cell vaccination. CDR3 nucleotide sequence: TGCGCCAGTAGCCAGACATCTCAGGATAACGAGCAGTACTTC. This encodes CASSQTSQDNEQYF.